This TCR beta chain stems from a study of early T cells in non-severe SARS-CoV-2 infection. Study summary: Investigators sequenced bulk RNA drawn from unsorted whole blood, and chains remained unpaired. General study findings and limits: VDJdb-based matching was biased toward anti-spike CD8 responses and missed private and CD4 specificities.

V lost 4 bases and J lost 4; bases outside the gene matches: 5. The germline V gene has CDR1 SGHKS and CDR2 YYEKEE (reference sequence). This CDR3 has 14 amino acids. The TCR library protocol was used to attach unique molecular identifiers. These identifiers were attached to individual cDNA molecules. TCRdb independently ran MiXCR on the 5' RACE reads; one entry per CDR3 protein. The repertoire holds about 35,000 distinct CDR3 sequences, with about 5.8% as singletons. This clonotype was observed many times. Its antigen is unknown. The chain couples TRBV5-5 to TRBJ1-5, with 7 bases matching TRBD1. The TCR originated in an adult who was a healthcare worker with PCR-confirmed SARS-CoV-2 infection or an uninfected control (not recorded which). Sequencing was carried out using whole blood. As DNA, the CDR3 is TGTGCCAGCAGCGCGACAGGGCCAAATCAGCCCCAGCATTTT. Its protein product is CASSATGPNQPQHF.